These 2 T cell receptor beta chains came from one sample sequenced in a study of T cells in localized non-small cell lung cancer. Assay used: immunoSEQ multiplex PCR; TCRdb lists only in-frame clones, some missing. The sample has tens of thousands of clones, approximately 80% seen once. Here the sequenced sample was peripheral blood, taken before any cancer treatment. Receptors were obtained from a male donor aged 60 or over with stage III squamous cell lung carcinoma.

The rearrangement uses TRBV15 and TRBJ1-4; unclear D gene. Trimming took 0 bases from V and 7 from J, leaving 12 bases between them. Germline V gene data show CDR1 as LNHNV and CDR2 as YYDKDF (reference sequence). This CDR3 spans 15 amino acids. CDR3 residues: CATSRDFREVEKLFF. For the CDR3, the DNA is TGTGCCACCAGCAGAGATTTTCGAGAGGTTGAAAAACTGTTTTTT.

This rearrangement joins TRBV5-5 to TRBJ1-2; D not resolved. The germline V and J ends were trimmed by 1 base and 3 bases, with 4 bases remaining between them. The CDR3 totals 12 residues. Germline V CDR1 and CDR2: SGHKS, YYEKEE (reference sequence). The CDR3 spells CASSLYDYGYTF. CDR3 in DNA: TGTGCCAGCAGCTTGTACGACTATGGCTACACCTTC. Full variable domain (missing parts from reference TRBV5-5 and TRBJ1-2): DAGVTQSPTHLIKTRGQQVTLRCSPISGHKSVSWYQQVLGQGPQFIFQYYEKEERGRGNFPDRFSARQFPNYSSELNVNALLLGDSALYLCASSLYDYGYTFGSGTRLTVV.